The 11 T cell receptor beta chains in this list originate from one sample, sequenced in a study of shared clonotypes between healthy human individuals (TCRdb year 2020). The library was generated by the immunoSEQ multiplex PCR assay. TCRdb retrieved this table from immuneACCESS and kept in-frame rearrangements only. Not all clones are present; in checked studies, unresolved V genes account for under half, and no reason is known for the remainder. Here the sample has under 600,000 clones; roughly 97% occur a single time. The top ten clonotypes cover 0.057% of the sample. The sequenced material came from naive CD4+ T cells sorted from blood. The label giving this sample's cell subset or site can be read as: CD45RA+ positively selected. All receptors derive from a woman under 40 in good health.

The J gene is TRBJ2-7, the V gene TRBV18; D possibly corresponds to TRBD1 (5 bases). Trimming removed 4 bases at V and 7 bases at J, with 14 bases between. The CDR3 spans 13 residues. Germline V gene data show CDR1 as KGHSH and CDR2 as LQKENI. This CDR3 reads CASSLDSAGEQYF. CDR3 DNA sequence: TGTGCCAGCTCACTCGACAGCGCCGGGGAGCAGTACTTC.

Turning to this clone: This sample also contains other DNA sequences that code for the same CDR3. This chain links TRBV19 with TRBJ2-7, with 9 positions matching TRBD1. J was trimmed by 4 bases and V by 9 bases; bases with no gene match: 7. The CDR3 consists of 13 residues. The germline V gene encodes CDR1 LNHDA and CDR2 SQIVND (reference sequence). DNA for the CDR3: TGTGCCAGCCGAGGGACAGGGACGTACGAGCAGTACTTC. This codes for CASRGTGTYEQYF. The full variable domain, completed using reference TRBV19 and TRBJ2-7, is DGGITQSPKYLFRKEGQNVTLSCEQNLNHDAMYWYRQDPGQGLRLIYYSQIVNDFQKGDIAEGYSVSREKKESFPLTVTSAQKNPTAFYLCASRGTGTYEQYFGPGTRLTVT.

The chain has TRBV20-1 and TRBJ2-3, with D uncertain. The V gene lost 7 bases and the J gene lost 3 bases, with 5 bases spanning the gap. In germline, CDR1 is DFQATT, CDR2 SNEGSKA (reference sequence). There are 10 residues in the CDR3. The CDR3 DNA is TGCAGTGGGCGGACAGATACGCAGTATTTT. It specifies CSGRTDTQYF.

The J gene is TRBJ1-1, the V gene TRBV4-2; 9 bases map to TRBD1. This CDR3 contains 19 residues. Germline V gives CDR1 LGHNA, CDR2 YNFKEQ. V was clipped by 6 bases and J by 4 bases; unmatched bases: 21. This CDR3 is CASSPNVRTGALLGTEAFF. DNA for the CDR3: TGTGCCAGCAGTCCAAACGTGAGGACAGGGGCCTTATTGGGCACTGAAGCTTTCTTT.

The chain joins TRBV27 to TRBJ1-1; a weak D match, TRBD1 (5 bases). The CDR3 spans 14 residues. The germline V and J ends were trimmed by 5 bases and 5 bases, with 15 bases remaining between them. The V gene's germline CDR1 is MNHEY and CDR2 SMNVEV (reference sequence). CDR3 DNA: TGTGCCAGCAGTGCCCTAGGGGTACGGACTGAAGCTTTCTTT. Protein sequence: CASSALGVRTEAFF.

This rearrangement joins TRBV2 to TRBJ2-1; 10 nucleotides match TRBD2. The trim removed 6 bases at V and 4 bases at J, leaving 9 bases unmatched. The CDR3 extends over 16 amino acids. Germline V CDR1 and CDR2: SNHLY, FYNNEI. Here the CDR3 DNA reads TGTGCCAGCAGCGCACAACTAGCGGGGCCTTACAATGAGCAGTTCTTC. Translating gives CASSAQLAGPYNEQFF. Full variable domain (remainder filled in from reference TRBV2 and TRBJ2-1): EPEVTQTPSHQVTQMGQEVILRCVPISNHLYFYWYRQILGQKVEFLVSFYNNEISEKSEIFDDQFSVERPDGSNFTLKIRSTKLEDSAMYFCASSAQLAGPYNEQFFGPGTRLTVL.

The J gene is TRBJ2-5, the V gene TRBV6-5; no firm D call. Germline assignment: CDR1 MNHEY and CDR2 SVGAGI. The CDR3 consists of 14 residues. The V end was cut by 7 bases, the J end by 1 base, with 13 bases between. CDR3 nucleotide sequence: TGTGCCAGCACCCCGCCCGGAGCCCAAGAGACCCAGTACTTC. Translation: CASTPPGAQETQYF.

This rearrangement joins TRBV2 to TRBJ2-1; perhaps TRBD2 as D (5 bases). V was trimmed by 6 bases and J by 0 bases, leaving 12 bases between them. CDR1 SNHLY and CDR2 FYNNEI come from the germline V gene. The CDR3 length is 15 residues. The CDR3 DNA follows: TGTGCCAGCAGCTATACTAGTTACTCCTACAATGAGCAGTTCTTC. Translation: CASSYTSYSYNEQFF.

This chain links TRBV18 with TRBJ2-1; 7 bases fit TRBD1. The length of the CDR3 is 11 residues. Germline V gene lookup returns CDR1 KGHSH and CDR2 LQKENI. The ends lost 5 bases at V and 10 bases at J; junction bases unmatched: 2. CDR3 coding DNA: TGTGCCAGCTCATTACAGGGGGAGCAGTTCTTC. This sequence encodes CASSLQGEQFF.

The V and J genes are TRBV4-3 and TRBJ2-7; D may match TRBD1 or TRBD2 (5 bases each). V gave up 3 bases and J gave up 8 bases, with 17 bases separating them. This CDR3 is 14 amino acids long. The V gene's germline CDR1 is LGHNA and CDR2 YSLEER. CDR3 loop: CASSHSQGTGQQYF. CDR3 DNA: TGCGCCAGCAGCCATTCCCAGGGTACGGGGCAGCAGTACTTC.

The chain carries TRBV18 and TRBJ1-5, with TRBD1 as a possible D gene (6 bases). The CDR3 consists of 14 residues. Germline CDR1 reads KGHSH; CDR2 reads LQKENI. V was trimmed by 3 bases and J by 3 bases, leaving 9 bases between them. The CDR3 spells CASSPDSNNQPQHF. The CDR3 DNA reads TGTGCCAGCTCACCGGACAGCAACAATCAGCCCCAGCATTTT.